A selection of T cell receptor beta chains follows, all from one sample in a study of vaccination and CD4 T cells after COVID-19. Their antigen targets remain unknown. TCRdb re-derived calls from the PCR reads in MiXCR, one entry per CDR3 protein. The table records about 21,000 distinct CDR3 sequences, 40% of them present only once. The sample here was CD4+ T cells from blood, cultured in vitro, taken after SARS-CoV-2 vaccination. All receptors derive from a human donor who had recovered from COVID-19. Both conserved end residues are part of each CDR3. Fields, in order: CDR3 length, V gene, J gene, clone size, D gene, CDR3 protein, CDR3 DNA. The D gene is left open where the match is weak. Clone size appears in some rows only: once, few, many, or a class for an expanded clone.

>14|TRBV29-1|TRBJ2-3|.|.
CSVDRRLSGDTQYF
TGCAGCGTTGATAGGCGGCTAAGTGGAGATACGCAGTATTTT
>15|TRBV9|TRBJ1-6|few|.
CASSVDGTTYSPLHF
TGTGCCAGCAGCGTAGACGGGACAACGTATTCACCCCTCCACTTT
>15|TRBV7-2|TRBJ1-2|.|TRBD1
CASSLDGTGGRGYTF
TGTGCCAGCAGCTTAGATGGGACAGGGGGCCGTGGCTACACCTTC
>13|TRBV27|TRBJ1-6|.|.
CATSSGYNSPLHF
TGTGCCACCTCGTCGGGGTATAATTCACCCCTCCACTTT
>14|TRBV10-3|TRBJ2-5|few|.
CAIRDPGREETQYF
TGTGCCATCAGAGACCCCGGTCGAGAAGAGACCCAGTACTTC
>13|TRBV20-1|TRBJ1-2|.|.
CSATPAGAGGYTF
TGCAGTGCGACTCCGGCAGGGGCGGGTGGCTACACCTTC
>14|TRBV20-1|TRBJ2-7|.|TRBD1
CSARGGTGLSEQYF
TGCAGTGCTAGAGGTGGGACAGGGTTGAGCGAGCAGTACTTC
>16|TRBV2|TRBJ2-3|.|TRBD2
CASSPIAGATGDTQYF
TGTGCCAGCAGTCCCATAGCGGGGGCCACGGGGGATACGCAGTATTTT
>13|TRBV20-1|TRBJ2-5|few|.
CSARIGARETQYF
TGCAGTGCTAGAATCGGGGCCCGGGAGACCCAGTACTTC
>14|TRBV19|TRBJ2-1|.|TRBD2
CASGRGSSYNEQFF
TGTGCCAGTGGGCGGGGGAGCTCCTACAATGAGCAGTTCTTC
>14|TRBV15|TRBJ1-3|large|.
CATSRDRSGNTIYF
TGTGCCACCAGCAGAGATCGGTCTGGAAACACCATATATTTT
>16|TRBV12-3/TRBV12-4|TRBJ2-4|.|.
CASSFAGGSAKNIQYF
TGTGCCAGCAGTTTCGCTGGGGGATCAGCCAAAAACATTCAGTACTTC
>15|TRBV4-2|TRBJ2-7|.|TRBD1
CASSPPGQGAYEQYF
TGTGCCAGCAGCCCCCCGGGACAGGGGGCTTACGAGCAGTACTTC
>13|TRBV10-2|TRBJ2-3|.|TRBD2
CASGLAGPEAQYF
TGCGCCAGCGGACTAGCGGGCCCTGAGGCGCAGTATTTT
>15|TRBV20-1|TRBJ2-4|.|TRBD1
CSAIPGQLAKNIQYF
TGCAGTGCTATCCCGGGACAGCTAGCCAAAAACATTCAGTACTTC
>15|TRBV6-1|TRBJ1-5|.|TRBD1
CASSERDRGNQPQHF
TGTGCCAGCAGTGAAAGGGACAGGGGGAATCAGCCCCAGCATTTT
>16|TRBV1|TRBJ2-7|few|.
CTSSQDLLAFSYEQYF
TGCACCAGCAGCCAAGATCTACTAGCCTTCTCCTACGAGCAGTACTTC
>14|TRBV28|TRBJ2-4|few|.
CASSLSLAKNIQYF
TGTGCCAGCAGTTTGAGCCTGGCCAAAAACATTCAGTACTTC
>14|TRBV7-6|TRBJ2-5|.|.
CASSRTGSQETQYF
TGTGCCAGCAGCAGAACCGGGAGCCAAGAGACCCAGTACTTC
>14|TRBV27|TRBJ1-1|.|.
CASSPRQRRTEAFF
TGTGCCAGCAGTCCTAGACAGCGAAGGACTGAAGCTTTCTTT
>15|TRBV12-3/TRBV12-4|TRBJ1-5|.|.
CASSLAGSLEQPQHF
TGTGCCAGCAGTTTAGCGGGGTCCCTTGAGCAGCCCCAGCATTTT
>17|TRBV19|TRBJ1-6|few|.
CASSSSLRGVENSPLHF
TGTGCCAGTAGTTCAAGTTTGCGGGGGGTTGAAAATTCACCCCTCCACTTT
>13|TRBV6-1|TRBJ1-2|few|.
CASLRGRDNGYTF
TGTGCCAGTCTCAGGGGCAGGGACAATGGCTACACCTTC
>15|TRBV4-3|TRBJ1-2|few|TRBD1
CASSQESGTGGGYTF
TGCGCCAGCAGCCAAGAGTCAGGGACAGGGGGTGGCTACACCTTC
>13|TRBV12-3/TRBV12-4|TRBJ2-5|.|TRBD1
CASNGQGLGTQYF
TGTGCCAGCAACGGACAGGGGCTGGGGACCCAGTACTTC